This T cell receptor (beta chain) was sequenced for a study of OX40 agonist ivuxolimab in advanced cancers. The protocol was immunoSEQ multiplex PCR, while the TCRdb copy is restricted to in-frame clones and leaves out a portion. The sample lists some 41,000 clones; approximately 81% were seen once. The V and J ends lost 8 bases and 3 bases, in that order; junction bases with no gene match: 9. The CDR3 spans 15 residues. Looked up from germline, CDR1 is LNHDA and CDR2 is SQIVND (reference sequence). The sequence derives from an adult with an advanced solid tumor such as melanoma, head and neck, liver or kidney cancer. This chain connects TRBV19 to TRBJ2-1; 8 bases are a match to TRBD2. This sample comprised CD4+ or CD8+ T cells sorted from blood, obtained in a trial of the OX40 agonist ivuxolimab. CDR3 sequence reads: CASQVGGGNYNEQFF. In nucleotides, the CDR3 is TGTGCCAGTCAAGTCGGGGGGGGGAACTACAATGAGCAGTTCTTC.